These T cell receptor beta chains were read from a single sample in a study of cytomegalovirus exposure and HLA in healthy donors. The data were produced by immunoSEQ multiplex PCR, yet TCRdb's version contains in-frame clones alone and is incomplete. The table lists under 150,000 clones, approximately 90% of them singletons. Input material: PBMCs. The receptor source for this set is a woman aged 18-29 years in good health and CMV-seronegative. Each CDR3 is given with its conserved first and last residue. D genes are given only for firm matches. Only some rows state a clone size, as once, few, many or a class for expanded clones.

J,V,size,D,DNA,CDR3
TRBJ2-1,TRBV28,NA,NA,TGTGCCAGCAGCCCCCTAGCGAGAGGCTACAATGAGCAGTTCTTC,CASSPLARGYNEQFF
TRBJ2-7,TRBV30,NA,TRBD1,TGTGCCTGGAGTTCCGGGACAGGGTCCTACGAGCAGTACTTC,CAWSSGTGSYEQYF
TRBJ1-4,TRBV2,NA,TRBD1,TGTGCCAAGTCAGGGGGGACTAATGAAAAACTGTTTTTT,CAKSGGTNEKLFF
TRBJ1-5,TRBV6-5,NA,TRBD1,TGTGCCAGCAGGACAAGACAGGGGGCTAATCAGCCCCAGCATTTT,CASRTRQGANQPQHF
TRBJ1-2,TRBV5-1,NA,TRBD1,TGCGCCAGCAGCTTGGACAGGGGAAACTATGGCTACACCTTC,CASSLDRGNYGYTF
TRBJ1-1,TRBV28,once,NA,TGTGCCAGCAGTCCGCCCCGGGGCACTGAAGCTTTCTTT,CASSPPRGTEAFF
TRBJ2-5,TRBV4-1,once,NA,TGCGCCAGCAGCCAAGATGAAAGCAGCGGCTTGACTGAGACCCAGTACTTC,CASSQDESSGLTETQYF
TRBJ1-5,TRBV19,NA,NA,TGTGCCAGTAGTATACTGGTAGCGGCGTATCTCTATCAGCCCCAGCATTTT,CASSILVAAYLYQPQHF
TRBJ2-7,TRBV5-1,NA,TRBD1,TGCGCCAGCAGACGGGGACAGGGGGCTTACTACGAGCAGTACTTC,CASRRGQGAYYEQYF
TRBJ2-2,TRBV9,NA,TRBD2,TGTGCCAGCAGCGTACGGGATGGGGGGGACACCGGGGAGCTGTTTTTT,CASSVRDGGDTGELFF
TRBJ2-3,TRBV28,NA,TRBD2,TGTGCCAGCAGCCATATCCTAGCGGGGGACACAGATACGCAGTATTTT,CASSHILAGDTDTQYF
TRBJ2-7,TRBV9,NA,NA,TGTGCCAGCAGCGTAACCCCATCGGCAGCGGGCCTGCCCTACGAGCAGTACTTC,CASSVTPSAAGLPYEQYF
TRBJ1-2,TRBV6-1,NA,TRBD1,TGTGCCAGCAGTGAACGGACAGGGCACAACTATGGCTACACCTTC,CASSERTGHNYGYTF